This TCR beta chain came from a study of STAT5B mutations in CD4+ large granular lymphocyte leukemia. Study-wide background: Among healthy donors, a particular HLA allele went with more CDR3 'QG' motifs. Whole-study results and caveats: Patient CD4-sorted repertoires stayed more clonal than healthy ones after leukemic-clone removal. Compared with healthy controls (2/35), patient top clones favored TRBV06 (8/27).

As regards this clone: Its cognate antigen is unknown.

V was clipped by 5 bases and J by 3 bases, with 7 bases between them. The CDR3 loop spans 12 amino acids. The germline V gene encodes CDR1 WSHSY and CDR2 SAAADI. Original data processing: The detection floor for productive clonotype frequency was 2.59 x 10-5. Clones were sequenced by immunoSEQ multiplex PCR, and TCRdb holds only the in-frame ones, with some missing. Clonal size and the V and J genes are those of that table, whereas D and trimming came from the DNA. The top ten hold roughly 2% of the sample, which has approximately 31,000 clones, roughly 72% seen once. This chain links TRBV10-2 with TRBJ1-1; a weak D match, TRBD1 (5 bases). This TCR was sampled from a human donor in good health. The source material was CD4+ T cells from blood buffy coats. CDR3 bases: TGCGCCAGCAGTCGGGGGGACACTGAAGCTTTCTTT. Residues: CASSRGDTEAFF.